Presented here are 24 T cell receptor beta chains from one specimen sequenced in a study of CD8 T cells in Susac syndrome (dated 2019 in TCRdb). The method behind the library was the immunoSEQ multiplex PCR assay. RNA was extracted using the RNeasy kit, and roughly 0.5 to 1 ug of the RNA was reverse transcribed with random hexamers. The public reads were quality trimmed at Q25 with fastp and then assembled into clones with MiXCR by TCRdb, keeping productive beta chains. Here each entry gathers all rows of one CDR3 protein and keeps the most common genes and DNA. The table for this sample lists about 200,000 distinct CDR3 sequences; 85% to 95% of them were counted only once. 0.095% to 0.12% of the sample is in the top ten clones. Sequencing used CD4+ T cells from PBMCs. The receptor set was obtained from a human donor in good health.

This sequence joins TRBV24-1 and TRBJ1-2; no clear D. The V end was cut by 1 base, the J end by 4 bases, with 9 bases between. CDR1 is KGHDR and CDR2 is SFDVKD in the germline V gene. The CDR3 covers 14 residues. DNA of the CDR3: TGTGCCACCAGTGATTTCGCTCCCCCCTATGGCTACACCTTC. Encoded protein: CATSDFAPPYGYTF.

In its sample, this clonotype was seen once. This sequence joins TRBV20-1 and TRBJ2-1; TRBD2 matches at 8 bases. From germline, CDR1 is DFQATT and CDR2 SNEGSKA (reference sequence). This CDR3 region has 13 residues. The J segment lost 9 bases and the V segment lost 1 base, leaving 5 bases of the junction unmatched. The CDR3 loop is CSARAGGPIEQFF. CDR3 sequence (DNA): TGCAGTGCTAGAGCGGGGGGGCCAATTGAGCAGTTCTTC.

The chain links TRBV29-1 to TRBJ2-3; TRBD1 matches at 7 bases. J was trimmed by 10 bases and V by 0 bases; bases with no gene match: 7. The CDR3 is 13 amino acids. Germline V gene lookup returns CDR1 SQVTM and CDR2 ANQGSEA. The DNA of the CDR3 is TGCAGCGTTGAAGAGTGGACAGGTCGGCCGCAGTATTTT. As protein: CSVEEWTGRPQYF.

This clonotype was detected only once. DNA for the CDR3: TGTGCCAGCAGCCCTCAAGGGAGGAGCTCCTACAATGAGCAGTTCTTC. Translated: CASSPQGRSSYNEQFF. The J gene is TRBJ2-1, the V gene TRBV2, with TRBD2 as a possible D gene (6 bases). Germline-derived CDR1 and CDR2 are SNHLY and FYNNEI. V gave up 6 bases and J gave up 0 bases, with 15 bases separating them. The CDR3 extends over 16 amino acids.

The chain's CDR3 is CSASGAGVDNEQFF. The DNA for the CDR3 is TGCAGTGCTAGTGGCGCGGGAGTCGACAATGAGCAGTTCTTC. The gene calls are TRBV20-1 and TRBJ2-1; 7 nucleotides agree with TRBD2. CDR3 length equals 14 residues. Per the germline V gene, CDR1 is DFQATT and CDR2 is SNEGSKA (reference sequence). V lost 3 bases to trimming and J lost 5 bases; unmatched junction nucleotides: 7.

The CDR3 reads CASSQTGKYGIQYF. CDR3 sequence (DNA): TGTGCCAGCAGCCAAACAGGGAAGTACGGCATTCAGTACTTC. The chain uses TRBV3-1 and TRBJ2-4; tentative D call: TRBD1 (6 bases). The germline V gene encodes CDR1 LGHDT and CDR2 YNNKEL (reference sequence). This CDR3 has 14 amino acids. The V and J ends lost 2 bases and 9 bases respectively, with 14 bases between them.

The V call is TRBV9, the J call TRBJ2-3, with 12 positions matching TRBD2. CDR1 SGDLS and CDR2 YYNGEE come from the germline V gene. This CDR3 is built from 14 residues. J lost 5 bases, V lost 4 bases, and 2 bases had no gene match. The CDR3 sequence: CASSLAGGGDTQYF. The CDR3 DNA is TGTGCCAGCAGCCTAGCGGGAGGGGGAGATACGCAGTATTTT.

CDR3 coding DNA: TGTGCCAGCAGCCAAACAGGGGGAGGGGGCTACGAGCAGTACTTC. Translation gives CASSQTGGGGYEQYF. The chain couples TRBV12-3 or TRBV12-4 to TRBJ2-7, with D tentatively TRBD1 (8 bases). V shed 6 bases and J shed 3 bases, with 18 bases lying between them. This CDR3 has 15 residues.

This chain uses TRBV24-1 with TRBJ1-1; D is ambiguous. Trimming removed 4 bases from V and 1 base from J, with 9 bases in between. The CDR3 runs to 14 residues. Germline CDR1 and CDR2: KGHDR and SFDVKD. In DNA, the CDR3 is TGTGCCACCAGTGACGCCGCCGGGAACACTGAAGCTTTCTTT. This gives the protein CATSDAAGNTEAFF.

The CDR3 bases are TGTGCCAGCAGTTGGGGGACACATAACACCGGGGAGCTGTTTTTT. This sequence encodes CASSWGTHNTGELFF. The rearrangement links TRBV7-8 to TRBJ2-2; TRBD1 is a possible D gene (6 bases). The CDR3 length is 15 residues. The V and J ends lost 6 bases and 2 bases respectively, with 13 bases between them. The germline V gene has CDR1 SGHVS and CDR2 FQNEAQ.

The chain joins TRBV12-3 or TRBV12-4 to TRBJ1-5; D might be TRBD1 (6 bases). Trimming took 6 bases from V and 4 from J, leaving 10 bases between them. CDR3 length: 13 amino acids. Here the CDR3 DNA reads TGTGCCAGCAGATGGACAGATAATCAGCCCCAGCATTTT. Translated, it gives CASRWTDNQPQHF.

V usage is TRBV29-1 and J usage is TRBJ1-2, with D unclear. The CDR3 loop spans 11 amino acids. CDR1 is SQVTM and CDR2 is ANQGSEA in the germline V gene. The germline V and J ends were trimmed by 2 bases and 8 bases, with 9 bases remaining between them. CDR3 DNA sequence: TGCAGCGTTGAACGACTGCGAGGCTACACCTTC. This codes for CSVERLRGYTF.

CDR3 protein: CASTTGPGPGYTF. The DNA of the CDR3 is TGTGCCAGCACCACGGGGCCAGGTCCCGGCTACACCTTC. The chain links TRBV12-3 or TRBV12-4 to TRBJ1-2; possible D gene TRBD1, 5 bases. Deletions cut 7 bases from V and 8 bases from J, with 17 bases between. This CDR3 has 13 residues.

The J gene is TRBJ2-7, the V gene TRBV12-3 or TRBV12-4, with D maybe TRBD2 (6 bases). Trimming removed 7 bases at V and 6 bases at J, with 25 bases between. The CDR3 spans 16 residues. CDR3 loop: CASTRPGSGDICEQYV. In nucleotides, the CDR3 is TGTGCCAGCACCAGGCCCGGGTCGGGGGATATATGCGAGCAGTACGTC.

This clonotype has just one count. The DNA of the CDR3 is TGTGCCAGCAGTTTAAGGACTAGCGGGCCGTTAAGACCCTACGAGCAGTACTTC. As protein: CASSLRTSGPLRPYEQYF. The gene calls are TRBV27 and TRBJ2-7; 11 positions match TRBD2. CDR1 and CDR2 (germline): MNHEY, SMNVEV (reference sequence). The CDR3 runs to 18 residues. V was pared by 2 bases and J by 2 bases, with 11 bases of the junction left unmatched.

This clonotype was picked up one time. The rearrangement uses TRBV12-3 or TRBV12-4 and TRBJ2-3; no firm D call. With 6 bases removed from V and 6 bases from J, the gap between germline ends came to 16 bases. This CDR3 region has 14 residues. The CDR3 here is CASSRTRTVDTQYF. The CDR3 DNA is TGTGCCAGCAGCCGAACCCGAACGGTGGATACGCAGTATTTT.

The chain recombines TRBV20-1 with TRBJ2-5; 11 bases match TRBD2. Germline lookup yields CDR1 DFQATT and CDR2 SNEGSKA (reference sequence). V gave up 2 bases and J gave up 4 bases; unmatched junction bases: 3. The CDR3 is 14 residues long. CDR3 bases: TGCAGTGCTAGACTACTAGCGGGGGTAGAGACCCAGTACTTC. Its protein product is CSARLLAGVETQYF.

The chain combines TRBV5-1 with TRBJ1-2; the match to TRBD1 covers 11 bases. Germline CDR1 and CDR2: SGHRS and YFSETQ. V lost 4 bases and J lost 2; bases outside the gene matches: 4. This CDR3 has 15 amino acids. The CDR3 nucleotides are TGCGCCAGCAGCACAAGGACAGGGGGCAACTATGGCTACACCTTC. Residues: CASSTRTGGNYGYTF.

This rearrangement joins TRBV10-3 to TRBJ1-2, with D unclear. V lost 7 bases and J lost 1, with 13 bases in between. In germline, CDR1 is ENHRY, CDR2 SYGVKD. The CDR3 has 14 residues. The CDR3 sequence: CAINDGYDNYGYTF. CDR3 DNA sequence: TGTGCCATCAACGACGGATACGATAACTATGGCTACACCTTC.

The V call is TRBV12-3 or TRBV12-4, the J call TRBJ1-5; D is ambiguous. The germline V and J ends were trimmed by 3 bases and 5 bases, with 11 bases remaining between them. The CDR3 consists of 14 residues. The DNA of the CDR3 is TGTGCCAGCAGTTTGTCTCAGAATTATCAGCCCCAGCATTTT. Translated: CASSLSQNYQPQHF.

This chain links TRBV7-9 with TRBJ2-3; 9 bases match TRBD2. The CDR3 totals 16 residues. CDR1 SEHNR and CDR2 FQNEAQ come from the germline V gene (reference sequence). V lost 2 bases to trimming and J lost 2 bases; unmatched junction nucleotides: 5. The CDR3 loop reads CASSLTLAGYTDTQYF. The CDR3 coding sequence is TGTGCCAGCAGCTTAACGCTAGCGGGGTACACAGATACGCAGTATTTT.

This chain links TRBV7-9 with TRBJ2-1, with a tentative D call TRBD1 (6 bases). V lost 4 bases and J lost 5, with 6 bases in between. Per the germline V gene, CDR1 is SEHNR and CDR2 is FQNEAQ (reference sequence). CDR3 size: 12 residues. CDR3 nucleotide sequence: TGTGCCAGCAGCTGGACAGACAATGAGCAGTTCTTC. Its protein is CASSWTDNEQFF.

This chain uses TRBV7-9 with TRBJ1-5; D is unresolved. The CDR3 covers 15 residues. Trimming removed 3 bases at V and 0 bases at J, with 9 bases between. Germline V gene lookup returns CDR1 SEHNR and CDR2 FQNEAQ (reference sequence). CDR3 amino acids: CASSFGLNSNQPQHF. CDR3 coding DNA: TGTGCCAGCAGCTTCGGATTAAATAGCAATCAGCCCCAGCATTTT.

The chain employs TRBV11-2 and TRBJ2-3; 8 bases fit TRBD1. The junction had 9 bases not matched to a gene; V was cut back by 2 bases and J by 14 bases. The CDR3 sequence is 13 residues long. Germline lookup yields CDR1 SGHAT and CDR2 FQNNGV. CDR3 sequence: CASSLFPRTGMYF. As DNA, the CDR3 is TGTGCCAGCAGCTTATTTCCTCGGACAGGGATGTATTTT.